This TCR beta chain was captured in a study of OX40 agonist ivuxolimab in advanced cancers. Study-wide results and caveats: Specificity for antigen went undetermined in the expanded peripheral T cells.

Regarding this clone: Its antigen is not known.

Generated by immunoSEQ multiplex PCR, the TCRdb table keeps only in-frame clones and is missing some. The repertoire holds over 55,000 clones, with approximately 91% as singletons. V gave up 2 bases and J gave up 7 bases; unmatched junction bases: 5. The CDR3 runs to 13 residues. Germline CDR1 is LNHNV and CDR2 is YYDKDF (reference sequence). The sample here was CD4+ or CD8+ T cells sorted from blood, taken in a trial of the OX40 agonist ivuxolimab. This chain joins TRBV15 and TRBJ2-7, with 7 bases aligning to TRBD1. This receptor was obtained from an adult with an advanced solid tumor such as melanoma, head and neck, liver or kidney cancer. This CDR3 reads CATSRRDREEQYF. For the CDR3, the DNA is TGTGCCACCAGCAGACGCGACAGGGAGGAGCAGTACTTC. Drawing the rest from reference TRBV15 and TRBJ2-7, the complete variable domain is DAMVIQNPRYQVTQFGKPVTLSCSQTLNHNVMYWYQQKSSQAPKLLFHYYDKDFNNEADTPDNFQSRRPNTSFCFLDIRSPGLGDTAMYLCATSRRDREEQYFGPGTRLTVT.